These 2 T cell receptor beta chains were all obtained from the same sample, sequenced in a study of T cell repertoires in cytomegalovirus infection. TCRdb re-analysed the reads in MiXCR, keeping a single row per CDR3 protein. The profile shows roughly 990,000 distinct CDR3 sequences, around 30% of them singletons. Their specific antigens are unknown. Sequenced here: cultured CD8+ T cells from PBMCs, sampled from culture after CMV antigen stimulation. These receptors were taken from a human donor in good health (CMV status not recorded). Some clones in this sample may be carry-over from other donors' samples.

The genes are TRBV12-3 or TRBV12-4 and TRBJ2-7; the match to TRBD1 covers 9 bases. V was clipped by 5 bases and J by 1 base; unmatched bases: 9. This CDR3 is 16 amino acids long. CDR3 in amino acids: CASSPARDRVSYEQYF. CDR3 nucleotide sequence: TGTGCCAGCAGTCCCGCCCGGGACAGGGTGTCCTACGAGCAGTACTTC.

This clonotype has ten or more counts. This chain uses TRBV7-6 with TRBJ1-2; 7 nucleotides line up with TRBD1. Germline V gene data show CDR1 as SGHVS and CDR2 as FNYEAQ. The CDR3 is 15 amino acids. V trimming: 1 base; J trimming: 4 bases; junction bases outside the gene matches: 6. The CDR3, as DNA: TGTGCCAGCAGCTTAGATGGGACAGACTTCTATGGCTACACCTTC. This sequence encodes CASSLDGTDFYGYTF.